The 30 T cell receptor beta chains below come from one sample, sequenced in a study of blood T cell repertoires in COVID-19. Sequenced by immunoSEQ multiplex PCR; TCRdb stores in-frame clones only, minus some. Found here are under 200,000 clones, roughly 70% of them singletons; the top ten hold around 3%. The specimen was peripheral blood. The receptors stem from a woman of 80 years or more with acute or convalescent COVID-19.

The rearrangement joins TRBV10-3 to TRBJ2-7; maybe TRBD2 (5 bases). Germline-derived CDR1 and CDR2 are ENHRY and SYGVKD. The V and J ends lost 3 bases and 3 bases respectively, with 9 bases between them. This CDR3 comprises 13 residues. Here the CDR3 reads CAISDGLNYEQYF. CDR3 in DNA: TGTGCCATCAGTGACGGACTTAACTACGAGCAGTACTTC.

V is TRBV7-2 and J is TRBJ2-1; D is uncertain. In germline, CDR1 is SGHTA, CDR2 FQGNSA. The CDR3 runs to 18 residues. Trimming stripped 2 bases from V and 0 bases from J, with 17 bases between. CDR3: CASSLIHSGPSSYNEQFF. The CDR3 DNA follows: TGTGCCAGCAGCTTAATCCACAGTGGCCCGAGCTCCTACAATGAGCAGTTCTTC.

The V gene is TRBV29-1, the J gene TRBJ1-1; D unresolved. Trimming shortened V by 7 bases and J by 0 bases, and 6 bases separated the two germline ends. Germline assignment: CDR1 SQVTM and CDR2 ANQGSEA. The CDR3 has 11 amino acids. CDR3 in amino acids: CSAYLNTEAFF. DNA for the CDR3: TGCAGCGCTTATTTGAACACTGAAGCTTTCTTT.

This sequence joins TRBV28 and TRBJ2-7; D possibly corresponds to TRBD2 (7 bases). The V gene's germline CDR1 is MDHEN and CDR2 SYDVKM. The CDR3 length is 13 residues. V lost 5 bases and J lost 5, with 13 bases in between. The CDR3 protein is CASSTGGQNEQYF. The CDR3 nucleotides are TGTGCCAGCAGTACGGGGGGCCAGAACGAGCAGTACTTC.

The chain is built from TRBV9 and TRBJ1-6; 9 bases line up with TRBD1. CDR3 length: 15 residues. Looked up from germline, CDR1 is SGDLS and CDR2 is YYNGEE. Unmatched junction bases numbered 4, after V lost 4 bases and J lost 5 bases. Here the CDR3 reads CASSPWDRDNSPLHF. CDR3 nucleotides: TGTGCCAGCAGCCCGTGGGACAGGGATAATTCACCCCTCCACTTT.

V usage is TRBV30 and J usage is TRBJ1-1, with D tentatively TRBD1 (6 bases). V was shortened by 3 bases and J by 1 base, with 9 bases between the two germline ends. CDR3 size: 13 residues. Germline-derived CDR1 and CDR2 are GTSNPN and SVGIG (reference sequence). The CDR3 protein is CAWRRTANTEAFF. In nucleotides, the CDR3 is TGTGCCTGGAGACGGACAGCGAACACTGAAGCTTTCTTT.

Remarks on this clone: Other nucleotide sequences from this sample produce the same CDR3. The chain's CDR3 is CASSLGGGQETQYF. CDR3 DNA: TGCGCCAGCAGCTTGGGCGGGGGGCAAGAGACCCAGTACTTC. This chain uses TRBV5-1 with TRBJ2-5, with TRBD2 matching over 8 bases. The ends lost 0 bases at V and 2 bases at J; junction bases unmatched: 0. The CDR3 sequence is 14 residues long. Per the germline V gene, CDR1 is SGHRS and CDR2 is YFSETQ.

The chain carries TRBV19 and TRBJ1-2; 8 bases align to TRBD1. V was clipped by 5 bases and J by 6 bases; unmatched bases: 8. Per the germline V gene, CDR1 is LNHDA and CDR2 is SQIVND (reference sequence). The CDR3 sequence is 14 residues long. The CDR3 region is CASSDRGGGDGYTF. Here the CDR3 DNA reads TGTGCCAGTAGTGACAGGGGCGGCGGAGATGGCTACACCTTC.

CDR3 residues: CASSLQGNEKLFF. The CDR3 coding sequence is TGTGCCAGCAGCTTGCAGGGTAATGAAAAACTGTTTTTT. The V gene is TRBV5-8, the J gene TRBJ1-4, with a tentative D call TRBD1 (5 bases). Trimming shortened V by 1 base and J by 4 bases, and 5 bases separated the two germline ends. The CDR3 totals 13 residues. Per the germline V gene, CDR1 is SGHTS and CDR2 is YDEGEE.

The chain uses TRBV6-5 and TRBJ1-2; D ambiguous. V lost 6 bases and J 5 bases, leaving 19 bases between the germline ends. CDR3 length: 15 residues. Germline V gives CDR1 MNHEY, CDR2 SVGAGI. The CDR3 spells CASRISAGSGYGYTF. As DNA, the CDR3 is TGTGCCAGCAGAATAAGTGCAGGCTCGGGGTATGGCTACACCTTC.

This clone came up a few times. The rearrangement uses TRBV28 and TRBJ2-1; 9 bases match TRBD2. The J segment lost 0 bases and the V segment lost 6 bases, leaving 18 bases of the junction unmatched. Germline V lookup: CDR1 MDHEN, CDR2 SYDVKM. The CDR3 contains 20 residues. CDR3 nucleotides: TGTGCCAGCAGACGTACCTCCGGGACTAGCTGGTATAACTCCTACAATGAGCAGTTCTTC. It translates to CASRRTSGTSWYNSYNEQFF.

The chain recombines TRBV5-8 with TRBJ2-7; 10 bases are a match to TRBD1. The germline V gene has CDR1 SGHTS and CDR2 YDEGEE. The CDR3 spans 14 residues. The J segment lost 1 base and the V segment lost 6 bases, leaving 4 bases of the junction unmatched. Here the CDR3 reads CASILGQGSYEQYF. Written as DNA, the CDR3 is TGTGCCAGCATCCTGGGACAGGGGTCCTACGAGCAGTACTTC.

The chain combines TRBV19 with TRBJ2-7; perhaps TRBD2 as D (5 bases). Germline V CDR1 and CDR2: LNHDA, SQIVND (reference sequence). The CDR3 covers 14 residues. Trimming pared 4 bases from V and 2 bases from J, leaving 12 bases between. CDR3 sequence reads: CASSTDYAAYEQYF. The CDR3 coding sequence is TGTGCCAGTAGTACCGACTATGCGGCCTACGAGCAGTACTTC.

The chain joins TRBV3-1 (or the pseudogene TRBV3-2) to TRBJ2-1; D possibly corresponds to TRBD2 (6 bases). Deletions cut 3 bases from V and 8 bases from J, with 17 bases between. In germline, CDR1 is LGHDT, CDR2 YNNKEL (reference sequence). The CDR3 totals 15 residues. CDR3 in amino acids: CASSHLTGVRDEQFF. The CDR3 nucleotides read TGTGCCAGCAGCCACTTAACGGGAGTTCGGGATGAGCAGTTCTTC.

The V call is TRBV28, the J call TRBJ1-5, with no clear D. V was shortened by 3 bases and J by 6 bases, with 12 bases between the two germline ends. CDR1 and CDR2 from the germline V gene are MDHEN and SYDVKM. The CDR3 consists of 14 residues. Here the CDR3 DNA reads TGTGCCAGCAGTTTCATAGCGAATCGTCAGCCCCAGCATTTT. Amino acids: CASSFIANRQPQHF.

The rearrangement joins TRBV5-1 to TRBJ2-5, with D possibly TRBD2 on 5 matching bases. Trimming cost V 7 bases and J 2 bases, with 6 bases left between them. Germline V CDR1 and CDR2: SGHRS, YFSETQ. The CDR3 extends over 11 amino acids. The DNA of the CDR3 is TGCGCCAGCGGGGAGCAAGAGACCCAGTACTTC. This codes for CASGEQETQYF.

The chain carries TRBV3-1 (or the pseudogene TRBV3-2) and TRBJ2-1, with unresolved D. Germline V gene lookup returns CDR1 LGHDT and CDR2 YNNKEL (reference sequence). This CDR3 has 18 amino acids. Between the trimmed V and J ends, which lost 4 bases and 0 bases, there was a span of 19 bases. DNA for the CDR3: TGTGCCAGCAGCCTCTTTCCCCCCAGCGTTGGCTCCTACAATGAGCAGTTCTTC. Its protein product is CASSLFPPSVGSYNEQFF.

This clone was detected a few times. The rearrangement links TRBV14 to TRBJ2-1, with 11 bases matching TRBD2. Trimming took 4 bases from V and 7 from J; bases not matched to a gene: 6. CDR1 SGHDN and CDR2 FVKESK come from the germline V gene. There are 15 residues in the CDR3. The CDR3 loop is CASSRIAGGGNEQFF. In DNA, the CDR3 is TGTGCCAGCAGCCGCATAGCGGGAGGGGGGAATGAGCAGTTCTTC.

DNA for the CDR3: TGTGCCATCACAAAGCGGGAAAACAATGAGCAGTTCTTC. Translating it yields CAITKRENNEQFF. The chain recombines TRBV10-3 with TRBJ2-1, with 7 nucleotides matching TRBD2. The germline CDR1 and CDR2 sequences are ENHRY and SYGVKD. Germline trimming cut 7 bases from V and 5 bases from J; bases unmatched to any gene: 5. The CDR3 is made up of 13 amino acids.

This clone was counted between two and nine times. CDR3 coding DNA: TGCAGCGTTGGACAGGGAGGAGGCGGGCAGTATTTT. Translating gives CSVGQGGGGQYF. The chain employs TRBV29-1 and TRBJ2-3; perhaps TRBD1 as D (7 bases). The length of the CDR3 is 12 residues. V was cut by 4 bases and J by 11 bases, with 16 bases left in between. The germline V gene has CDR1 SQVTM and CDR2 ANQGSEA.

The chain couples TRBV5-1 to TRBJ2-1; 10 bases fit TRBD2. Losses at the gene ends were 7 bases for V and 6 bases for J; bases not matched to a gene: 16. This CDR3 has 17 residues. Germline V gene lookup returns CDR1 SGHRS and CDR2 YFSETQ. The CDR3 loop reads CASSGTSLAGVFNEQFF. As DNA, the CDR3 is TGCGCCAGCTCAGGCACCTCCCTAGCGGGAGTCTTCAATGAGCAGTTCTTC.

This clone was detected ten times or more. The CDR3 region is CASSYGTGPTGELFF. CDR3 bases: TGTGCCAGCAGCTACGGGACAGGGCCCACCGGGGAGCTGTTTTTT. V is TRBV21-1 and J is TRBJ2-2; the table's D gene call, TRBD1, was not cross checked with the DNA. TRBV21-1 is designated a pseudogene. The CDR3 sequence is 15 residues long.

J is TRBJ2-1 and V is TRBV7-8, with D perhaps matching TRBD2 (5 bases). Germline V gene data show CDR1 as SGHVS and CDR2 as FQNEAQ. The CDR3 loop spans 18 amino acids. Trimming removed 4 bases from V and 0 bases from J, with 19 bases in between. CDR3 coding DNA: TGTGCCAGCAGCTCAACACGGCGAACTAGAAGCTCCTACAATGAGCAGTTCTTC. Encoded protein: CASSSTRRTRSSYNEQFF.

The V gene is TRBV27, the J gene TRBJ2-1; a weak D match, TRBD2 (6 bases). V lost 5 bases, J lost 0 bases, and 11 bases lay in between. The CDR3 runs 15 residues. Germline V gene data show CDR1 as MNHEY and CDR2 as SMNVEV (reference sequence). The CDR3 reads CASSKEGLSYNEQFF. DNA for the CDR3: TGTGCCAGCAGTAAGGAGGGCCTCTCCTACAATGAGCAGTTCTTC.

V and J are TRBV18 and TRBJ1-6; the match to TRBD1 covers 8 bases. Germline-derived CDR1 and CDR2 are KGHSH and LQKENI. V lost 6 bases and J lost 8; bases outside the gene matches: 3. This CDR3 has 13 amino acids. The CDR3 spells CASSQTGDSPLHF. CDR3 DNA: TGTGCCAGCTCCCAGACAGGGGATTCACCCCTCCACTTT.

The chain links TRBV6-1 to TRBJ2-7; TRBD2 aligns across 12 bases. CDR1 and CDR2 from the germline V gene are MNHNS and SASEGT. There are 15 residues in the CDR3. J lost 2 bases, V lost 6 bases, and 5 bases had no gene match. The CDR3 region is CASRSTSGGTYEQYF. DNA for the CDR3: TGTGCCAGCAGGTCAACTAGCGGGGGGACCTACGAGCAGTACTTC.

This clone was detected a few times. The gene calls are TRBV5-4 and TRBJ2-1; 8 bases are a match to TRBD1. Germline V gene data show CDR1 as SGHNT and CDR2 as YYREEE (reference sequence). Trimming took 4 bases from V and 7 from J; bases not matched to a gene: 4. This CDR3 spans 13 amino acids. The CDR3 DNA is TGTGCCAGCAGCACCGACAGGGGTAATGAGCAGTTCTTC. It specifies CASSTDRGNEQFF.

There are many counts of this clone. One end of the junction fails to match germline, which may point to a read error. The chain employs TRBV27 and TRBJ2-7; 9 nucleotides line up with TRBD2. This CDR3 has 15 amino acids. Germline V CDR1 and CDR2: MNHEY, SMNVEV (reference sequence). CDR3 nucleotide sequence: TGTGCCAGCAGTCTATCTCGTGCTAGCGGGACCGAGCAGTACTTC. Translated: CASSLSRASGTEQYF.

The chain is built from TRBV7-2 and TRBJ1-6; D ambiguous. The V end was cut by 1 base, the J end by 7 bases, with 8 bases between. From germline, CDR1 is SGHTA and CDR2 FQGNSA. This CDR3 contains 14 residues. The CDR3 DNA is TGTGCCAGCAGCTTAGAAGTCGGGAATTCACCCCTCCACTTT. It encodes CASSLEVGNSPLHF.

The chain combines TRBV19 with TRBJ2-7; a weak D match, TRBD1 (5 bases). Germline V CDR1 and CDR2: LNHDA, SQIVND (reference sequence). This CDR3 region has 13 residues. The V and J ends lost 4 bases and 5 bases respectively, with 12 bases between them. CDR3 protein: CASSSQGSHEQYF. The CDR3 bases are TGTGCCAGTAGTAGTCAGGGAAGCCACGAGCAGTACTTC.